This TCR beta chain was profiled in a study of metastatic and nonmetastatic thyroid tumors. Study information: Repertoires of blood and of tissue (tumor or nodule) from malignant and benign thyroid patients were compared.

Thyroid surgery was performed in patients who had received no treatment beforehand. TCRdb used MiXCR to call clones anew from the PCR reads. Altogether about 93,000 clones are present, about 13% being singletons, with the ten largest covering about 11%. The sequenced sample was blood. The origin of this receptor is a female donor with papillary thyroid cancer or a benign thyroid nodule (not recorded which). Some clones in this sample may be carry-over from other donors' samples.

The chain's CDR3 is CASSVRGSSHNPAIEGELFF. The CDR3 DNA sequence: TGTGCCAGTAGCGTACGCGGGAGTTCCCACAACCCTGCTATTGAGGGCGAGCTGTTTTTT. The chain has TRBV21-1 and TRBJ2-2; TRBD2 is the table's D call and was not checked against the DNA. TRBV21-1 is a pseudogene segment. CDR3 length: 20 residues.